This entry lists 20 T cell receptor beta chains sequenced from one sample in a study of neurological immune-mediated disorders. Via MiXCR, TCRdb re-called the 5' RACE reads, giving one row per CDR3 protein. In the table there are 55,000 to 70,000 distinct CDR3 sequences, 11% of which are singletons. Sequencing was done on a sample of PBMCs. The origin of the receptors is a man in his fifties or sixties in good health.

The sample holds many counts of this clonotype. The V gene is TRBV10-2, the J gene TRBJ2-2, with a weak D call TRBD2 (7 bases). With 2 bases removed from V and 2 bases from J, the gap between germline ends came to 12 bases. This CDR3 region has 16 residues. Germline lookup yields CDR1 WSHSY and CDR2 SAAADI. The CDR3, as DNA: TGCGCCAGCAGTGAGGTTGGGGGGGCAAACACCGGGGAGCTGTTTTTT. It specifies CASSEVGGANTGELFF.

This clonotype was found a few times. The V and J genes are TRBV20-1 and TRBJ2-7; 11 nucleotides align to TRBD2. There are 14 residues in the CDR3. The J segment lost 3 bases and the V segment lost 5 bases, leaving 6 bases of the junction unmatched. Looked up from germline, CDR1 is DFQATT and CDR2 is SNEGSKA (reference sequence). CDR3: CSAELAGGFYEQYF. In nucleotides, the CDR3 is TGCAGTGCTGAGCTAGCGGGGGGATTCTACGAGCAGTACTTC.

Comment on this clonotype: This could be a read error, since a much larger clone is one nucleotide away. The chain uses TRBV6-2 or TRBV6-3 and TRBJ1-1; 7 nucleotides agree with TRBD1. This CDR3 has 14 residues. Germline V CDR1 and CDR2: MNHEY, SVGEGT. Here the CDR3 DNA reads TGTGCCAGCAGTTACTCGAAAGGGGGCACTGACGCTTTCTTT. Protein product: CASSYSKGGTDAFF.

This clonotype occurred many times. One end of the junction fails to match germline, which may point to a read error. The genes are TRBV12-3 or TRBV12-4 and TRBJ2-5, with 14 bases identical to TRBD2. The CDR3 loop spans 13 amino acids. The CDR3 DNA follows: TGTGCCAGCAGTTTGGGGGGGACTAGCGGGGGTCACTTC. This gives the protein CASSLGGTSGGHF.

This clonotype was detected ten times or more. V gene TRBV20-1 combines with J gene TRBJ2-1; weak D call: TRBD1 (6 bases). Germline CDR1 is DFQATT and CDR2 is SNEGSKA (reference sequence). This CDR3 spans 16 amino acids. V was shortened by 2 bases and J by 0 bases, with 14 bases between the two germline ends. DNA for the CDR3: TGCAGTGCTAGACGCCCAACAGGGAGCTCCTACAATGAGCAGTTCTTC. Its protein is CSARRPTGSSYNEQFF.

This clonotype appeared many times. CDR3 DNA sequence: TGCAGCGTTGCCCTAGCGGGGGTCATACCCTATGTTGAGCAGTTCTTC. Its translation: CSVALAGVIPYVEQFF. V usage is TRBV29-1 and J usage is TRBJ2-1; 10 bases line up with TRBD2. The length of the CDR3 is 16 residues. In germline, CDR1 is SQVTM, CDR2 ANQGSEA. V shed 4 bases, J shed 9 bases, and the junction held 15 bases outside the gene matches.

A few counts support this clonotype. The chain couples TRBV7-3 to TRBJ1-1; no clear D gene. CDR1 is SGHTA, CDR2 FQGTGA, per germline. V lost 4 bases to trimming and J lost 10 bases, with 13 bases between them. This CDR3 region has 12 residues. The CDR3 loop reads CASSSQLEVAFF. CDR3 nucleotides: TGTGCCAGCAGCTCTCAATTGGAGGTAGCTTTCTTT. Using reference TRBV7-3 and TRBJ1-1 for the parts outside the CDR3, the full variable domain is GAGVSQTPSNKVTEKGKYVELRCDPISGHTALYWYRQSLGQGPEFLIYFQGTGAADDSGLPNDRFFAVRPEGSVSTLKIQRTERGDSAVYLCASSSQLEVAFFGQGTRLTVV.

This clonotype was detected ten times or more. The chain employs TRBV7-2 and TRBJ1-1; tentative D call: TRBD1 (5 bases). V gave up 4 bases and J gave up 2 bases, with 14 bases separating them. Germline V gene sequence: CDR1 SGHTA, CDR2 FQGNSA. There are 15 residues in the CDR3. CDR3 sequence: CASSSWGKGNTEAFF. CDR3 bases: TGTGCCAGCAGCTCTTGGGGGAAGGGAAACACTGAAGCTTTCTTT.

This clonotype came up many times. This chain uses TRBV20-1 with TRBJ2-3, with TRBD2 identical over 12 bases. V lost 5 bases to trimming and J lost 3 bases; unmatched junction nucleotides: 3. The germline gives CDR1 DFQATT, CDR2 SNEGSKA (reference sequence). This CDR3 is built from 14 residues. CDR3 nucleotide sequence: TGCAGTGCTGCTAGCGGGGGGGCTACAGATACGCAGTATTTT. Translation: CSAASGGATDTQYF.

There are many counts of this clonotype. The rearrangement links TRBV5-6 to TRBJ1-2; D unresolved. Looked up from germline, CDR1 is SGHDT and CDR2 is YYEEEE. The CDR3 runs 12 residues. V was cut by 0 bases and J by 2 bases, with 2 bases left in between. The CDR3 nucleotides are TGTGCCAGCAGCTTGGCCAACTATGGCTACACCTTC. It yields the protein CASSLANYGYTF.

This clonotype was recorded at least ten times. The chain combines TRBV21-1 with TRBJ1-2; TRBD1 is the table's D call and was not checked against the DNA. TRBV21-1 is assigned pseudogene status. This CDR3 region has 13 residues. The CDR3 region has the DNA TGTCCCGATCCCCGGGGGAAGGCCTATGGCTACACCTTC. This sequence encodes CPDPRGKAYGYTF.

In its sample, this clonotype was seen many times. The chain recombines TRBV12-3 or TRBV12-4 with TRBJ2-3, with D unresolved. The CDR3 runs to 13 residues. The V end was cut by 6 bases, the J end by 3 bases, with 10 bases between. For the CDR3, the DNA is TGTGCCAGCAGAGAACTGGGGACAGATACGCAGTATTTT. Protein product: CASRELGTDTQYF.

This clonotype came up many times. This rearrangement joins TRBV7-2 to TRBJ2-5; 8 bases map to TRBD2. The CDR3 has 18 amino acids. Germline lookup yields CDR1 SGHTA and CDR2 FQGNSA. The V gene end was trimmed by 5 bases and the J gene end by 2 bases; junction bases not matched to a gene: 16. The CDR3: CASSLQPPRLAIQETQYF. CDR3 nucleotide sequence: TGTGCCAGCAGCCTCCAGCCCCCGAGACTAGCGATTCAAGAGACCCAGTACTTC. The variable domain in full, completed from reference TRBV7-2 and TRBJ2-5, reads GAGVSQSPSNKVTEKGKDVELRCDPISGHTALYWYRQSLGQGLEFLIYFQGNSAPDKSGLPSDRFSAERTGGSVSTLTIQRTQQEDSAVYLCASSLQPPRLAIQETQYFGPGTRLLVL.

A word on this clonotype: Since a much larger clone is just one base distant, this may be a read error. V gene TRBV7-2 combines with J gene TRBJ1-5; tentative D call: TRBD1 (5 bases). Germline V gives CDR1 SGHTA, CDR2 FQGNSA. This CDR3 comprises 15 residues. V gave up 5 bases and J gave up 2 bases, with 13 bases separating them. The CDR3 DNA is TGTGCCAGCAGCCCGACAGTCAGGGGCAATCAGCCCCAGCATTTT. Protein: CASSPTVRGNQPQHF.

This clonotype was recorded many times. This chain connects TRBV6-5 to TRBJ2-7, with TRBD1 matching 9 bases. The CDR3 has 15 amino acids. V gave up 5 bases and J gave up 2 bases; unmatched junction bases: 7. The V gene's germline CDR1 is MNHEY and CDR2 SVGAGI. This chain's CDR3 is CASSRDRAGPYEQYF. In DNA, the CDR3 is TGTGCCAGCAGTAGGGACAGGGCGGGTCCCTACGAGCAGTACTTC.

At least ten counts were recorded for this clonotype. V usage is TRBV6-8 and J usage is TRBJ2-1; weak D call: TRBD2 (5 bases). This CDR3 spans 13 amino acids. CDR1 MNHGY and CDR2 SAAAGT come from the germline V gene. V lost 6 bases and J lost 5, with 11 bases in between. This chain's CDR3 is CASRKRSNNEQFF. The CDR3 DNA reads TGTGCCAGCAGAAAGCGGTCCAACAATGAGCAGTTCTTC.

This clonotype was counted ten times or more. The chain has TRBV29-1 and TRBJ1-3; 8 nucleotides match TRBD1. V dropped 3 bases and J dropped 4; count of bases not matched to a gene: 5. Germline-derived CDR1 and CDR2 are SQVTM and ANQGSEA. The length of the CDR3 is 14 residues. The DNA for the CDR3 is TGCAGCGTTGACACGGACAGGGCGGGAAACACCATATATTTT. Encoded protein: CSVDTDRAGNTIYF.

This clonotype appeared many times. The CDR3 here is CSARDGTTSYEQYF. Written as DNA, the CDR3 is TGCAGTGCTAGAGATGGTACTACCTCCTACGAGCAGTACTTC. The V call is TRBV20-1, the J call TRBJ2-7, with unresolved D. This CDR3 has 14 residues. The V gene lost 0 bases and the J gene lost 0 bases, with 9 bases spanning the gap. The germline CDR1 and CDR2 sequences are DFQATT and SNEGSKA (reference sequence).

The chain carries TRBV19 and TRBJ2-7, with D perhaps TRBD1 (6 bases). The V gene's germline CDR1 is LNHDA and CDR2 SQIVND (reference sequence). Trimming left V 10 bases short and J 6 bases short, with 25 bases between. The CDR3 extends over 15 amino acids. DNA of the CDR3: TGTGCCACTAAAGACTCTCCAGGGGACCCCGGCGAGCAGTACTTC. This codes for CATKDSPGDPGEQYF.

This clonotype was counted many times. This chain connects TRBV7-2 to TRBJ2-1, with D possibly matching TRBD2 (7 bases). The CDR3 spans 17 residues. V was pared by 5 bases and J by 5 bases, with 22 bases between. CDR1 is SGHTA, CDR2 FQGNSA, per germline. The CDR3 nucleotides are TGTGCCAGCAGCACCAAGGGACTTGCGGGGGCCAACAATGAGCAGTTCTTC. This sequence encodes CASSTKGLAGANNEQFF.